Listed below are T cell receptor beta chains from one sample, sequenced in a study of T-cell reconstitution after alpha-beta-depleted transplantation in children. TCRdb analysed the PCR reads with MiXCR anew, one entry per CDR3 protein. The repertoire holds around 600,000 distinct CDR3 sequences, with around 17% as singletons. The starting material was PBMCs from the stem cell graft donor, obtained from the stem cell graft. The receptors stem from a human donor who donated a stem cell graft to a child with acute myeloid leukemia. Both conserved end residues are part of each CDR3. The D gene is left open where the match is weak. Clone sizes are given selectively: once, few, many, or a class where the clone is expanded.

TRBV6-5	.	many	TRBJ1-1	TGTGCCAGCAGTTACTACTCGGAGGGCACTGAAGCTTTCTTT	CASSYYSEGTEAFF
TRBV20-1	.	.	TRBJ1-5	TGCAGTGCCCAGGGAGGGTATAGCAATCAGCCCCAGCATTTT	CSAQGGYSNQPQHF
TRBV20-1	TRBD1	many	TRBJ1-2	TGCAGTGCTAACCGTCAACCGGGACAGCGAGGCTATGGCTACACCTTC	CSANRQPGQRGYGYTF
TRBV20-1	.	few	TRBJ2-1	TGCAGTGCTAGAGATCTTACAGGTCCCAATGAGCAGTTCTTC	CSARDLTGPNEQFF
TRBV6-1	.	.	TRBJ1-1	TGTGCCAGCAGTGAAAGTGGGCCATGGGAACCTTTCTTT	CASSESGPWEPFF
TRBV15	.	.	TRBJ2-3	TGTGCCACCAGCAGGAATAACCCTAGCACAGATACGCAGTATTTT	CATSRNNPSTDTQYF
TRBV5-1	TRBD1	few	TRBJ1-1	TGCGCCAGCAGCCCGATCCGGGACAGAACAGAACCTGAAGCTTTCTTT	CASSPIRDRTEPEAFF
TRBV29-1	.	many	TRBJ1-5	TGCAGCGCGGTAGGGCAGCCTAATCAGCCCCAGCATTTT	CSAVGQPNQPQHF
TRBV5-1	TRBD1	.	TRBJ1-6	TGCGCCAGCAGCGGGGGACAGGCTTGGTCACCCCTCCACTTT	CASSGGQAWSPLHF
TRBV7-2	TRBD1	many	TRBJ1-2	TGTGCCAGCAGCGGGACAGGCGCCAACTATGGCTACACCTTC	CASSGTGANYGYTF
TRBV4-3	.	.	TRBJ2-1	TGCGCCAGCAGCCAAGTGTTAGCGCCCAATGAGCAGTTCTTC	CASSQVLAPNEQFF
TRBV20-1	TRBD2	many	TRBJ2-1	TGCAGTGCTAGGTTTGCGGGGGGCACCAATGAGCAGTTCTTC	CSARFAGGTNEQFF
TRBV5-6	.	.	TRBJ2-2	TGTGCCAGCAGCGGCCGGAGGCCGGACACCGGGGAGCTGTTTTTT	CASSGRRPDTGELFF
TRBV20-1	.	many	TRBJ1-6	TGCAGTGCTCCGGACAGCTCCTATAATTCACCCCTCCACTTT	CSAPDSSYNSPLHF
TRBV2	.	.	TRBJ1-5	TGTGCCAGCAGTGAAGTGGGGGTTCAGCCCCAGCATTTT	CASSEVGVQPQHF
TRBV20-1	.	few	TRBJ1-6	TGCAGTGCTAGAGAAGAGGGTAATAATTCACCCCTCCACTTT	CSAREEGNNSPLHF
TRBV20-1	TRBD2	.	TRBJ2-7	TGCAGTGTAATCGCGGCCGGGGGGGGATACGAGCAGTACTTC	CSVIAAGGGYEQYF
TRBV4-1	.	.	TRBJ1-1	TGCGCCAGCAGCCAAGATATCTCAGGGACCTGGGAAGCTTTCTTT	CASSQDISGTWEAFF
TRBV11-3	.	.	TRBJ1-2	TGTGCCAGCAGCCTCCTTGGAGACCACTATGGCTACACCTTC	CASSLLGDHYGYTF
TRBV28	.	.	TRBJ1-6	TGTGCCAGCAGGAGACATACGAATTCACCCCTCCACTTT	CASRRHTNSPLHF
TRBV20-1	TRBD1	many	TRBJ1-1	TGCAGTGCTAGGGGTTTAGACAGGGAGAACACTGAAGCTTTCTTT	CSARGLDRENTEAFF
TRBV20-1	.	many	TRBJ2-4	TGCAGTGCCCTCTCCGTAGCCAAAAACATTCAGTACTTC	CSALSVAKNIQYF
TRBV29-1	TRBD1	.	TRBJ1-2	TGCAGCGTTCCAGGGGGCCGGTACTATGGCTACACCTTC	CSVPGGRYYGYTF
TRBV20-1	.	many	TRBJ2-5	TGCAGTGCTAGAAATAGCGCAACCCAGTACTTC	CSARNSATQYF
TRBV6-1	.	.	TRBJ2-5	TGTGCCAGCAGTGAAGTCAGGGAAGGAGAGACCCAGTACTTC	CASSEVREGETQYF
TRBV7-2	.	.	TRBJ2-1	TGTGCCAGCTTGGGGACCTCTTACAATGAGCAGTTCTTC	CASLGTSYNEQFF
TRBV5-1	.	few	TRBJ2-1	TGCGCCAGCAGCTTTAGAACAGGCCCCTACAATGAGCAGTTCTTC	CASSFRTGPYNEQFF
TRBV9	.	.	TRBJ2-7	TGTGCCAGCAGCGACCGGGACAAGTCCTACGAGCAGTACTTC	CASSDRDKSYEQYF
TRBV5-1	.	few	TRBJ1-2	TGCGCCAGCAGCTTGAGTCAGGGGATAGGCTACACCTTC	CASSLSQGIGYTF
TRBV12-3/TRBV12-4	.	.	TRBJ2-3	TGTGCCAGCAGTTTGGGGCAGCCCTCCGATACGCAGTATTTT	CASSLGQPSDTQYF
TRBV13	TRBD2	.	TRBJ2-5	TGTGCCAGCAGCTTAGGCCTCGGGGGGGTACAAGAGACCCAGTACTTC	CASSLGLGGVQETQYF
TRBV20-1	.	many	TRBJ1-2	TGCAGTGCTAGACGGGACTATGGCTACACCTTC	CSARRDYGYTF
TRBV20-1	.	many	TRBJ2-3	TGCAGTGCTGGGGACATTGGCACAGATACGCAGTATTTT	CSAGDIGTDTQYF
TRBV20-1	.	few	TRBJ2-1	TGCAGTGCTAGAGCATTGGTGGCGGCAAAGGGCTACAATGAGCAGTTCTTC	CSARALVAAKGYNEQFF
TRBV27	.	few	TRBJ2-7	TGTGCCAGCAGTTTATCAGGGGGTCAGGGGAACTACGAGCAGTACTTC	CASSLSGGQGNYEQYF
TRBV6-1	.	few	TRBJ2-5	TGTGCCAGCAGTCGTTCTCAGGGACGTGTCGGAGAGACCCAGTACTTC	CASSRSQGRVGETQYF
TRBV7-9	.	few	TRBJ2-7	TGTGCCAGCAGCGGACCCGGGGCCACCGAGCAGTACTTC	CASSGPGATEQYF
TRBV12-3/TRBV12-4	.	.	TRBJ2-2	TGTGCCAGCTCCCGGCCCGGGGAGCTGTTTTTT	CASSRPGELFF
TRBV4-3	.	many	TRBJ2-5	TGCGCCAGCAGCCCCTCTTTAGCTTTCGAGACCCAGTACTTC	CASSPSLAFETQYF
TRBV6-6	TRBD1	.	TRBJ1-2	TGTGCCAGCAGGGGGACAGGGACCTATGGCTACACCTTC	CASRGTGTYGYTF
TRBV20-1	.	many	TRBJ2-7	TGCAGTGCTAGAGATCGTGTAGGCTCCTACGAGCAGTACTTC	CSARDRVGSYEQYF
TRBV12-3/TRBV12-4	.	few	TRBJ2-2	TGTGCCAGCGTAGAGAACACCGGGGAGCTGTTTTTT	CASVENTGELFF
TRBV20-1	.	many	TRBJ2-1	TGCAGTGCTTTTTTCCGAGACAGGCTATCGAATGAGCAGTTCTTC	CSAFFRDRLSNEQFF
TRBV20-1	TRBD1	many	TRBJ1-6	TGCAGTGCAGATCGACAGGGTTCACCCCTCCACTTT	CSADRQGSPLHF
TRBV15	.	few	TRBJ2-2	TGTGCCACCAGTCGTGGTCCCGGGGAGCTGTTTTTT	CATSRGPGELFF
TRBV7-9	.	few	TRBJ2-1	TGTGCCAGCATCCCCAAGGGGGGGATCTACTCCTACAATGAGCAGTTCTTC	CASIPKGGIYSYNEQFF
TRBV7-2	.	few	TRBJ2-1	TGTGCCAGCAGCTTCGCGGGACAGCCATACAATGAGCAGTTCTTC	CASSFAGQPYNEQFF
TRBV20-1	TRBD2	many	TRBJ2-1	TGCAGTGCTCCCAGCGGGGGGGTTTTCGATGAGCAGTTCTTC	CSAPSGGVFDEQFF
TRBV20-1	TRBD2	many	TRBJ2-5	TGCAGTGCTCCCCTGCGGGGGGTCCTTCAAGAGACCCAGTACTTC	CSAPLRGVLQETQYF
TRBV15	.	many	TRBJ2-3	TGTGCCACCAGCTGGTCGAGGCAGCACACAGATACGCAGTATTTT	CATSWSRQHTDTQYF
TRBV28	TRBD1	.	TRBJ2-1	TGTGCCAGCAGTACAGGGGTCGACGCTGAGCAGTTCTTC	CASSTGVDAEQFF
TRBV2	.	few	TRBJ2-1	TGTGCCAGCAGTGAAGTTGGGGCAGGCAGCAATGAGCAGTTCTTC	CASSEVGAGSNEQFF
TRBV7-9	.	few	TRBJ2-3	TGTGCCAGCAGCGACACTAGAAATGCAGATACGCAGTATTTT	CASSDTRNADTQYF
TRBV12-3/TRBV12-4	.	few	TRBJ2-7	TGTGCCAGCAGCTACGATGGACAGCTCTACGAGCAGTACTTC	CASSYDGQLYEQYF
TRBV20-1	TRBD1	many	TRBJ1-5	TGCAGTGCTACCGGGACAGTCGGGCAGCCCCAGCATTTT	CSATGTVGQPQHF